The clone carrying this TCR beta chain was recorded a few times. Antigen unknown. Measured with immunoSEQ multiplex PCR; TCRdb has only the in-frame clones, and not every one. The profile shows about 60,000 clones, 77% of them singletons. The record originates from a study of radiotherapy plus CTLA-4 blockade in lung cancer. Study details: Among enrolled patients, over 15% responded and about 30% achieved disease control. Findings and limits, study-wide: Interferon-beta and early blood T cell clone dynamics reportedly predicted response best. TCR clones of tumor origin grew in blood after radiotherapy plus ipilimumab.

The CDR3 has 13 amino acids. Germline CDR1 SGHDT, CDR2 YYEEEE. V shed 0 bases and J shed 4 bases, with 6 bases lying between them. The material sequenced was peripheral blood, taken from a patient treated with radiotherapy plus ipilimumab. The sequence was collected from a human donor with non-small cell lung cancer who had a partial response to radiotherapy plus ipilimumab. The chain uses TRBV5-6 and TRBJ2-3, with D maybe TRBD2 (5 bases). Here the CDR3 DNA reads TGTGCCAGCAGCTTGGCCGGGGCAGATACGCAGTATTTT. Protein product: CASSLAGADTQYF.